This T cell receptor beta chain originates from a study of graft-versus-host responses after intestinal transplantation. The overall study: Transplant types were multivisceral, liver-intestinal, or isolated intestinal. The whole recipient group had anti-thymocyte globulin induction followed by tacrolimus and steroids for around 3 years.

Data came from immunoSEQ multiplex PCR; TCRdb stores just in-frame clones and leaves some out. Of 9,800 or so clones listed, 78% were seen once; the top ten hold approximately 24%. Intraepithelial plus lamina propria lymphocytes were released by processing graft tissue. This CDR3 comprises 14 residues. Looked up from germline, CDR1 is MNHEY and CDR2 is SMNVEV (reference sequence). Trimming left V 11 bases short and J 3 bases short, with 19 bases between. The rearrangement links TRBV27 to TRBJ1-2, with D maybe TRBD1 (5 bases). This clonotype was sampled from a human patient who received an intestinal transplant, so some T cells may come from the graft donor. The material sequenced was ileum tissue, taken around 500 days after intestinal transplant. The CDR3 here is CAPCWGEGDYGYTF. CDR3 nucleotides: TGTGCCCCCTGCTGGGGAGAAGGGGACTATGGCTACACCTTC.